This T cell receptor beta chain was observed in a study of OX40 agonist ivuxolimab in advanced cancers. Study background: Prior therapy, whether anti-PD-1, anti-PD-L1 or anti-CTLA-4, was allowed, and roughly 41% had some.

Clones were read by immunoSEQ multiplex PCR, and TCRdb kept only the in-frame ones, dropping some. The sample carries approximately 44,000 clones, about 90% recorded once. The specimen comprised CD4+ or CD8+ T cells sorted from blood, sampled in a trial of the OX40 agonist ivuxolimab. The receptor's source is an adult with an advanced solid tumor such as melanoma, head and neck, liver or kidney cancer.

This CDR3 is CASTSVLAGAGVGQFF. The CDR3 nucleotides read TGCGCCAGCACCTCTGTCCTAGCGGGAGCGGGAGTGGGGCAGTTCTTC. The V gene is TRBV5-1, the J gene TRBJ2-1, with TRBD2 matching 10 bases. CDR3 length: 16 residues. With V trimmed by 6 bases and J by 12 bases, 18 bases remained unmatched. Germline V gives CDR1 SGHRS, CDR2 YFSETQ. Supplemented by reference TRBV5-1 and TRBJ2-1, the full variable domain reads KAGVTQTPRYLIKTRGQQVTLSCSPISGHRSVSWYQQTPGQGLQFLFEYFSETQRNKGNFPGRFSGRQFSNSRSEMNVSTLELGDSALYLCASTSVLAGAGVGQFFGPGTRLTVL.